A single sample gave rise to the 10 T cell receptor beta chains below, sequenced in a study of Graves' ophthalmopathy and Graves' hyperthyroidism. For repertoire sequencing, the TCR beta CDR3 regions were amplified from RNA transcripts. HTBI-primed first-round RT-PCR preceded second-round multiplex PCR. TCRdb passed the multiplex PCR reads through MiXCR, listing each CDR3 protein once. This sample has 170,000 or so distinct CDR3 sequences; 37% occur once, and the top ten carry 5.8%. What was sequenced was peripheral blood. The receptors derive from a woman aged 40 to 55 with Graves' ophthalmopathy.

The J gene is TRBJ1-1, the V gene TRBV20-1; D may be TRBD1 (5 bases). The CDR3 is 15 amino acids. Germline CDR1 is DFQATT and CDR2 is SNEGSKA (reference sequence). The germline V and J ends were trimmed by 1 base and 5 bases, with 17 bases remaining between them. The CDR3: CSARVTDSGRTEAFF. DNA of the CDR3: TGCAGTGCTAGAGTAACCGACAGCGGGAGGACTGAAGCTTTCTTT.

This clonotype has ten or more counts. The chain links TRBV11-2 to TRBJ2-2; 7 bases match TRBD1. The V segment lost 5 bases and the J segment 1 base; nucleotides outside the gene matches: 10. Germline lookup yields CDR1 SGHAT and CDR2 FQNNGV. CDR3 size: 17 residues. The CDR3 DNA is TGTGCCAGCAGCCACAGGGGACCTCCCCTGAACACCGGGGAGCTGTTTTTT. It codes for CASSHRGPPLNTGELFF.

There are many counts of this clonotype. The gene calls are TRBV11-2 and TRBJ2-7; no clear D gene. Trimming removed 3 bases at V and 0 bases at J, with 9 bases between. This CDR3 contains 14 residues. CDR1 SGHAT and CDR2 FQNNGV come from the germline V gene. CDR3 sequence reads: CASSFSDISYEQYF. Written as DNA, the CDR3 is TGTGCCAGCAGCTTTTCCGACATCTCCTACGAGCAGTACTTC.

The sample holds many counts of this clonotype. The chain employs TRBV30 and TRBJ1-5, with D perhaps TRBD1 (5 bases). There are 13 residues in the CDR3. The V end was cut by 0 bases, the J end by 4 bases, with 7 bases between. From germline, CDR1 is GTSNPN and CDR2 SVGIG (reference sequence). The CDR3 region is CAWSVGTNQPQHF. As DNA, the CDR3 is TGTGCCTGGAGTGTCGGGACGAATCAGCCCCAGCATTTT.

The chain recombines TRBV27 with TRBJ2-7; D gene unclear. The germline gives CDR1 MNHEY, CDR2 SMNVEV (reference sequence). V was cut by 2 bases and J by 3 bases, with 8 bases left in between. There are 13 residues in the CDR3. The DNA of the CDR3 is TGTGCCAGCAGTTTAATAGGGAACTACGAGCAGTACTTC. Encoded protein: CASSLIGNYEQYF.

The chain recombines TRBV15 with TRBJ1-2, with 9 bases fitting TRBD1. This CDR3 is 17 amino acids long. J was trimmed by 0 bases and V by 8 bases; bases with no gene match: 13. Germline assignment: CDR1 LNHNV and CDR2 YYDKDF (reference sequence). CDR3 sequence reads: CATARDRVSRANYGYTF. The CDR3 DNA follows: TGTGCCACCGCCCGGGACAGGGTGTCCCGAGCTAACTATGGCTACACCTTC.

This clonotype was found many times. The chain recombines TRBV29-1 with TRBJ2-7, with D perhaps TRBD2 (6 bases). V dropped 0 bases and J dropped 4 bases, with 13 bases sitting between them. Germline CDR1 is SQVTM and CDR2 is ANQGSEA. The CDR3 loop spans 14 amino acids. DNA for the CDR3: TGCAGCGTTGAAGAGGGTGGAGGGGAATACGAGCAGTACTTC. Translating it yields CSVEEGGGEYEQYF.

This clonotype was counted at least ten times. The chain joins TRBV6-2 or TRBV6-3 to TRBJ2-2; D might be TRBD1 (6 bases). In germline, CDR1 is MNHEY, CDR2 SVGEGT. V gave up 7 bases and J gave up 2 bases, with 14 bases separating them. The CDR3 is made up of 15 amino acids. CDR3 in amino acids: CASTPWGHNTGELFF. Written as DNA, the CDR3 is TGTGCCAGCACCCCCTGGGGACACAACACCGGGGAGCTGTTTTTT.

This clonotype was observed at least ten times. The chain employs TRBV27 and TRBJ2-7; TRBD2 matches 7 bases. Germline V gene sequence: CDR1 MNHEY, CDR2 SMNVEV (reference sequence). Losses at the gene ends were 0 bases for V and 4 bases for J; bases not matched to a gene: 6. The CDR3 has 15 amino acids. CDR3 protein: CASSLSLAAKYEQYF. For the CDR3, the DNA is TGTGCCAGCAGTTTATCGCTAGCGGCTAAGTACGAGCAGTACTTC.

This clonotype was detected ten times or more. The chain is built from TRBV2 and TRBJ2-2; D remains ambiguous. Per germline, CDR1 SNHLY and CDR2 FYNNEI. This CDR3 contains 13 residues. Trimming removed 6 bases at V and 4 bases at J, with 9 bases between. CDR3 residues: CASRNPGTGELFF. CDR3 DNA: TGTGCCAGCAGAAACCCGGGCACCGGGGAGCTGTTTTTT.